Listed below are T cell receptor beta chains from one sample, sequenced in a study of blood T cell repertoires in COVID-19. TCRdb's table, derived via immunoSEQ multiplex PCR, lists solely in-frame clones and lacks some. This table has about 69,000 clones, 84% appearing once. What was sequenced was peripheral blood. Source of these receptors: a man in his fifties with COVID-19, enrolled during active disease. Each CDR3 is given with its conserved first and last residue. A D gene is named only where the DNA matches it firmly. Expanded clones get a size class; other rows say once, few or many, or leave the size out.

.,TRBJ2-3,TRBV29-1,.,TGCAGCGGCGTGACTAGTACAGATACGCAGTATTTT,CSGVTSTDTQYF
TRBD1,TRBJ2-7,TRBV5-1,.,TGCGCCAGCAGCGCGGACAGGGGGGTCGGCGAGCAGTACTTC,CASSADRGVGEQYF
.,TRBJ2-3,TRBV19,.,TGTGCCAGTAGTATAGAGGCCCGGGGAGATACGCAGTATTTT,CASSIEARGDTQYF
TRBD2,TRBJ2-3,TRBV6-5,.,TGTGCCAGCAGTAGGCGGGAGACGACAGATACGCAGTATTTT,CASSRRETTDTQYF
.,TRBJ1-6,TRBV12-3/TRBV12-4,.,TGTGCCAGCAGTTCCAGGAATGATTCACCCCTCCACTTT,CASSSRNDSPLHF
TRBD2,TRBJ2-3,TRBV20-1,.,TGCAGTGCTAGTGGGCTAGCGGGGGAGGATACGCAGTATTTT,CSASGLAGEDTQYF
.,TRBJ1-5,TRBV4-1,.,TGCGCCAGCAGTCAAATACAGGGAAAGAGTAATCAGCCCCAGCATTTT,CASSQIQGKSNQPQHF
.,TRBJ2-5,TRBV6-5,.,TGTGCCAGCATTAGGGACAATCAAGAGACCCAGTACTTC,CASIRDNQETQYF
TRBD2,TRBJ2-3,TRBV7-9,.,TGTGCCAGCAGCTTCCCGACTAGCGGGGGAGATACGCAGTATTTT,CASSFPTSGGDTQYF
.,TRBJ2-3,TRBV6-5,few,TGTGCCAGCAGGGGGACTCCCCGAGGAGATACGCAGTATTTT,CASRGTPRGDTQYF
TRBD1,TRBJ1-1,TRBV27,.,TGTGCCAGCAAAACAGGGGTCGAAGCTTTCTTT,CASKTGVEAFF